This T cell receptor (beta chain) comes out of a study of blood T cells in healthy people across ages. A second PCR of roughly 7 to 11 cycles used a sample-barcoded 5' primer and a J-beta primer mix. TCRdb itself ran the 5' RACE reads through MiXCR, one entry per CDR3 protein. The data contain 1.5 million or so distinct CDR3 sequences, approximately 39% of them singletons. Points on this clonotype: The target antigen is unknown.

V shed 4 bases and J shed 7 bases, with 14 bases lying between them. The CDR3 is 15 residues long. Per germline, CDR1 MNHEY and CDR2 SMNVEV (reference sequence). Isolating PBMCs gave at least 7 million of these cells per sample. General study results and limits: It was the long-lived donors that had more naive CD4+ cells and higher diversity than aged donors.

The chain carries TRBV27 and TRBJ1-6; the D is unclear. This sequence was found in a woman between 18 and 29 years old in good health. Sequencing used blood. The DNA of the CDR3 is TGTGCCAGCAGTTCACATAGGACTTTGAATTCACCCCTCCACTTT. Translated: CASSSHRTLNSPLHF.